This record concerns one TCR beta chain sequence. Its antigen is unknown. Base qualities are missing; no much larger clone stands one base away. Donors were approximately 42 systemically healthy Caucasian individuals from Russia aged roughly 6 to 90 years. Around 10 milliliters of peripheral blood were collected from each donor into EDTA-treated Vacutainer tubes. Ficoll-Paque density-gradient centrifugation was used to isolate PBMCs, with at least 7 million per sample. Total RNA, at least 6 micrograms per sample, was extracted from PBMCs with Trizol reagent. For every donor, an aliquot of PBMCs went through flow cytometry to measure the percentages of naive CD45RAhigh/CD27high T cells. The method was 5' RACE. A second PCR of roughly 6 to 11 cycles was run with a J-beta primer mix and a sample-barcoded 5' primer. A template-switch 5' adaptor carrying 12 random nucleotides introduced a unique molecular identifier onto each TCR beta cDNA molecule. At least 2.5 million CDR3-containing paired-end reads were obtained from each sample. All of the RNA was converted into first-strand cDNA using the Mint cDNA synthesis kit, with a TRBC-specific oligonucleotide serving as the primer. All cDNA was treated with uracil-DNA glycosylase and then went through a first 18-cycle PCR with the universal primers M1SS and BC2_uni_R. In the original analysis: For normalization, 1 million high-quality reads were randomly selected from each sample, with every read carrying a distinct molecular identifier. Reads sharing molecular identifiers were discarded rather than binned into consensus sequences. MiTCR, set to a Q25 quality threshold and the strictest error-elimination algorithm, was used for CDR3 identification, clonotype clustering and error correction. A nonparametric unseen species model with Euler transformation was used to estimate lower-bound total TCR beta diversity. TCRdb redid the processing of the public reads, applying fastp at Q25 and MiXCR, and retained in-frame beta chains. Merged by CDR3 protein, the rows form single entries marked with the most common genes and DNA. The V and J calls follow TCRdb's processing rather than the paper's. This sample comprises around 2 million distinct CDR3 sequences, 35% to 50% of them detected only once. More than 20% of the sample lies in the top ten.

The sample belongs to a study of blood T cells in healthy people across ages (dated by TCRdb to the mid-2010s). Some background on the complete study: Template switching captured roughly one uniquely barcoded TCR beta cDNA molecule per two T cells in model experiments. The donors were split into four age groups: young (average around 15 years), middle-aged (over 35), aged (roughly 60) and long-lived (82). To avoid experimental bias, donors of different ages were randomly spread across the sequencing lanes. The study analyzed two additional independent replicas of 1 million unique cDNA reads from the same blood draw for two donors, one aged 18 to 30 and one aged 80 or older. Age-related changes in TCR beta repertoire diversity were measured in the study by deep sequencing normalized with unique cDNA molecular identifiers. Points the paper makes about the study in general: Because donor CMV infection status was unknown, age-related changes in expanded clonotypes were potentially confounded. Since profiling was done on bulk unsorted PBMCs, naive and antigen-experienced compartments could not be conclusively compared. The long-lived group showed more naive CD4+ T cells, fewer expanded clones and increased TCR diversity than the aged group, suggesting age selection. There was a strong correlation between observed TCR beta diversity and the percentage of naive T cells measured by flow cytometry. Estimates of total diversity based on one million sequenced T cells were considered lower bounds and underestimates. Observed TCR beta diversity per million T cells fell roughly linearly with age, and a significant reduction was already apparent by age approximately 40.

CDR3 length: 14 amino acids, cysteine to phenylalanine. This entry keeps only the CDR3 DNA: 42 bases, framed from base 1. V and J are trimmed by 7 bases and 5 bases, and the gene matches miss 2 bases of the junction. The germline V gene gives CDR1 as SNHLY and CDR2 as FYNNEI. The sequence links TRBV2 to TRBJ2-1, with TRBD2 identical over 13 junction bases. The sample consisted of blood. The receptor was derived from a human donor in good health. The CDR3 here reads CASTGTSGDNEQFF. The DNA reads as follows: TGTGCCAGCACCGGGACTAGCGGGGACAATGAGCAGTTCTTC. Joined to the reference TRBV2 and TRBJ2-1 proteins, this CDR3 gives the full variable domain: EPEVTQTPSHQVTQMGQEVILRCVPISNHLYFYWYRQILGQKVEFLVSFYNNEISEKSEIFDDQFSVERPDGSNFTLKIRSTKLEDSAMYFCASTGTSGDNEQFFGPGTRLTVL.